A selection of T cell receptor beta chains follows, all from one sample in a study of cytomegalovirus exposure and HLA in healthy donors. TCRdb's copy holds only in-frame clones and misses some; the assay was immunoSEQ multiplex PCR. This table lists approximately 54,000 clones. Input material: PBMCs. The source is a woman in her forties in good health and CMV-seronegative. Each CDR3 is given with its conserved first and last residue. D genes are given only for firm matches. Size is omitted from some rows. Given values are once, few, many or a class for expanded clones.

>TRBV10-3|TRBJ1-4|medium-sized|.
CAIRAGGAANEKLFF
TGTGCCATCAGAGCGGGAGGGGCAGCTAATGAAAAACTGTTTTTT
>TRBV4-2|TRBJ2-7|.|TRBD2
CASSQDGRRLAETYEQYF
TGTGCCAGCAGCCAAGATGGGAGACGACTAGCGGAGACTTACGAGCAGTACTTC
>TRBV7-2|TRBJ2-3|.|.
CASIVYTGDTQYF
TGTGCCAGCATCGTCTATACAGGGGATACGCAGTATTTT
>TRBV4-1|TRBJ2-1|.|TRBD2
CASSQELRTSGSRNEQFF
TGCGCCAGCAGCCAAGAGCTCCGGACTAGCGGGAGTCGCAATGAGCAGTTCTTC
>TRBV18|TRBJ1-1|.|.
CASSHGRTEQGAFF
TGTGCCAGCTCACACGGACGGACCGAACAGGGCGCTTTCTTT
>TRBV6-5|TRBJ1-2|.|TRBD1
CASSPAQGHYGYTF
TGTGCCAGCAGCCCTGCACAGGGGCATTATGGCTACACCTTC
>TRBV18|TRBJ2-7|.|.
CASSPLLAHVGGYEQYF
TGTGCCAGCTCACCACTACTTGCACACGTTGGGGGCTACGAACAGTACTTC
>TRBV11-2|TRBJ2-5|.|.
CASSLQISETQYF
TGTGCCAGCAGCTTACAGATTTCAGAGACCCAGTACTTC
>TRBV10-3|TRBJ1-6|.|TRBD1
CAISDPTGPNSPLHF
TGTGCCATCAGCGACCCGACAGGGCCCAATTCACCCCTCCACTTT
>TRBV30|TRBJ1-1|.|.
CAWSSTGSEAFF
TGTGCCTGGAGTTCGACAGGATCTGAAGCTTTCTTT
>TRBV29-1|TRBJ2-7|.|TRBD2
CSVKSRWSSREGNDEQYF
TGCAGCGTTAAAAGTCGGTGGTCCTCTCGGGAGGGCAACGACGAGCAGTACTTC
>TRBV19|TRBJ2-5|.|.
CASTPEGQETQYF
TGTGCCAGTACCCCGGAGGGGCAAGAGACCCAGTACTTC
>TRBV6-5|TRBJ2-7|.|TRBD1
CASRTTGLSRYEQYF
TGTGCCAGCAGGACGACAGGGTTAAGTCGGTACGAGCAGTACTTC
>TRBV18|TRBJ1-4|.|TRBD1
CASSAELGTGTEKLFF
TGTGCCAGCTCAGCAGAACTTGGGACAGGGACTGAAAAACTGTTTTTT
>TRBV5-1|TRBJ2-3|.|TRBD2
CASSPGGSGGDTQYF
TGCGCCAGCAGCCCAGGTGGGAGCGGGGGAGATACGCAGTATTTT
>TRBV6-1|TRBJ2-7|medium-sized|TRBD1
CASRSGTGGNEQYF
TGTGCCAGCAGGTCCGGGACAGGGGGGAACGAGCAGTACTTC
>TRBV11-2|TRBJ1-2|.|.
CASSMDSAGRHGYTF
TGTGCCAGCAGCATGGACAGTGCGGGCCGACATGGCTACACCTTC
>TRBV10-3|TRBJ2-7|.|.
CAITDAAGRSEQYF
TGTGCCATCACTGACGCCGCGGGCAGGTCCGAGCAGTACTTC
>TRBV18|TRBJ2-7|.|.
CASSLLYPLPDEQYF
TGTGCCAGCTCACTCCTTTACCCACTACCAGACGAGCAGTACTTC
>TRBV4-2|TRBJ1-1|.|.
CASSQVRADTEAFF
TGTGCCAGCAGCCAAGTGAGGGCTGACACTGAAGCTTTCTTT
>TRBV5-4|TRBJ2-3|.|.
CASSLGGSTDTQYF
TGTGCCAGCAGCCTAGGAGGGAGCACAGATACGCAGTATTTT
>TRBV27|TRBJ2-7|.|TRBD1
CASTGTGIEQYF
TGTGCCAGCACTGGGACAGGGATCGAGCAGTACTTC